Shown below are 28 T cell receptor beta chains from a single sample sequenced in a study of early T cells in non-severe SARS-CoV-2 infection. Via MiXCR, TCRdb re-called the 5' RACE reads, giving one row per CDR3 protein. This sample yields about 35,000 distinct CDR3 sequences, of which more than 5% are seen a single time; around 14% belongs to the top ten. The sequenced sample consisted of whole blood. All receptors derive from an adult who was a healthcare worker with PCR-confirmed SARS-CoV-2 infection or an uninfected control (not recorded which).

This clonotype has more than one count but fewer than ten. DNA of the CDR3: TGCGCCAGCACATATACCCGGACAGGAGCGGATAATTCACCCCTCCACTTT. The encoded protein is CASTYTRTGADNSPLHF. The rearrangement joins TRBV5-1 to TRBJ1-6, with TRBD1 identical over 7 bases. This CDR3 region has 17 residues. The V gene end was trimmed by 6 bases and the J gene end by 5 bases; junction bases not matched to a gene: 14. Per the germline V gene, CDR1 is SGHRS and CDR2 is YFSETQ.

This clonotype was detected many times. The genes are TRBV12-3 or TRBV12-4 and TRBJ2-2; D not resolved. With 7 bases removed from V and 6 bases from J, the gap between germline ends came to 12 bases. The CDR3 sequence is 13 residues long. This CDR3 reads CASIRVGPGELFF. In DNA, the CDR3 is TGTGCCAGCATTAGGGTGGGCCCCGGGGAGCTGTTTTTT.

This clonotype has ten or more counts. The chain recombines TRBV12-3 or TRBV12-4 with TRBJ1-6, with a weak D call TRBD1 (5 bases). The CDR3 has 16 residues. Trimming left V 5 bases short and J 5 bases short, with 16 bases between. The CDR3: CASSPPWGSHNSPLHF. In DNA, the CDR3 is TGTGCCAGCAGTCCCCCGTGGGGCAGCCATAATTCACCCCTCCACTTT.

This clonotype was detected only a few times. The rearrangement links TRBV18 to TRBJ1-6; no firm D call. V was clipped by 2 bases and J by 8 bases, with 13 bases between them. The CDR3 runs to 15 residues. Per germline, CDR1 KGHSH and CDR2 LQKENI. For the CDR3, the DNA is TGTGCCAGCTCACCATCCCGGTGGGAGGATTCACCCCTCCACTTT. Residues: CASSPSRWEDSPLHF.

The chain links TRBV7-2 to TRBJ2-5; D not certain. CDR3 size: 15 residues. The V end lost 5 bases, the J end lost 5 bases, and 18 bases lay between the germline ends. Germline assignment: CDR1 SGHTA and CDR2 FQGNSA. The CDR3 spells CASSTHRGVEETQYF. In DNA, the CDR3 is TGTGCCAGCAGCACCCACCGTGGGGTGGAGGAGACCCAGTACTTC.

This clonotype was observed at least ten times. The chain uses TRBV12-3 or TRBV12-4 and TRBJ2-2; 15 nucleotides agree with TRBD2. Germline trimming cut 5 bases from V and 5 bases from J; bases unmatched to any gene: 9. This CDR3 region has 18 residues. In DNA form, the CDR3 reads TGTGCCAGCAGTGCGGGACTAGCGGGGGGACCCTTTACCGGGGAGCTGTTTTTT. It yields the protein CASSAGLAGGPFTGELFF.

The sample holds many counts of this clonotype. The V gene is TRBV28, the J gene TRBJ2-3; a weak D match, TRBD2 (6 bases). V lost 6 bases and J lost 6, with 10 bases in between. In germline, CDR1 is MDHEN, CDR2 SYDVKM. The CDR3 spans 12 residues. CDR3 loop: CASSAGTDTQYF. CDR3 nucleotide sequence: TGTGCCAGCAGCGCCGGGACTGATACGCAGTATTTT. The full variable domain, rest sourced from reference TRBV28 and TRBJ2-3, is DVKVTQSSRYLVKRTGEKVFLECVQDMDHENMFWYRQDPGLGLRLIYFSYDVKMKEKGDIPEGYSVSREKKERFSLILESASTNQTSMYLCASSAGTDTQYFGPGTRLTVL.

The table lists this clonotype with many counts. This chain joins TRBV5-5 and TRBJ1-2, with D uncertain. CDR3 length: 13 amino acids. Germline V CDR1 and CDR2: SGHKS, YYEKEE (reference sequence). Trimming left V 0 bases short and J 3 bases short, with 6 bases between. The CDR3 is CASSLEPDYGYTF. The CDR3 DNA is TGTGCCAGCAGCTTGGAACCGGACTATGGCTACACCTTC.

The CDR3, as DNA: TGCAGCGTTGGGGGACGACAGAGCCAAGAGACCCAGTACTTC. It encodes CSVGGRQSQETQYF. The V and J genes are TRBV29-1 and TRBJ2-5, with D perhaps assigned TRBD1 or TRBD2 (5 bases each). Trimming removed 4 bases from V and 1 base from J, with 13 bases in between. Germline CDR1 and CDR2: SQVTM and ANQGSEA. The CDR3 spans 14 residues.

The V call is TRBV7-3, the J call TRBJ2-1; D is tentatively TRBD1 or TRBD2 (5 bases each). The CDR3 runs to 14 residues. Trimming took 5 bases from V and 7 from J, leaving 15 bases between them. Germline CDR1 SGHTA, CDR2 FQGTGA. The CDR3 sequence: CASSRGRNTNEQFF. The CDR3 nucleotides are TGTGCCAGCAGCCGGGGACGGAATACGAATGAGCAGTTCTTC.

This clonotype was seen many times. The chain uses TRBV7-9 and TRBJ1-3; 9 nucleotides match TRBD1. CDR1 is SEHNR and CDR2 is FQNEAQ in the germline V gene (reference sequence). V trimming: 4 bases; J trimming: 0 bases; junction bases outside the gene matches: 7. This CDR3 has 17 residues. The CDR3 is CASSSRTGEDSGNTIYF. The CDR3 DNA follows: TGTGCCAGCAGCTCCCGGACAGGGGAAGACTCTGGAAACACCATATATTTT.

This clonotype was recorded a few times. J is TRBJ1-1 and V is TRBV30; no clear D gene. Trimming pared 3 bases from V and 6 bases from J, leaving 17 bases between. The CDR3 loop spans 14 amino acids. The V gene's germline CDR1 is GTSNPN and CDR2 SVGIG (reference sequence). The CDR3 loop is CAWRETFWASEAFF. CDR3 bases: TGTGCCTGGAGGGAGACTTTTTGGGCATCTGAAGCTTTCTTT. The variable domain in full, with the rest retrieved from reference TRBV30 and TRBJ1-1, is SQTIHQWPATLVQPVGSPLSLECTVEGTSNPNLYWYRQAAGRGLQLLFYSVGIGQISSEVPQNLSASRPQDRQFILSSKKLLLSDSGFYLCAWRETFWASEAFFGQGTRLTVV.

This clonotype came up many times. This chain connects TRBV6-2 or TRBV6-3 to TRBJ2-3; possible D gene TRBD1, 6 bases. V lost 7 bases and J 0 bases, leaving 14 bases between the germline ends. The CDR3 consists of 15 residues. The germline gives CDR1 MNHEY, CDR2 SVGEGT. CDR3 amino acids: CASTYRQDSTDTQYF. The CDR3 DNA follows: TGTGCCAGCACCTACCGACAGGACAGCACAGATACGCAGTATTTT.

This clonotype was counted ten times or more. The rearrangement uses TRBV7-6 and TRBJ2-1; D call uncertain. CDR3 length: 14 amino acids. The germline V gene encodes CDR1 SGHVS and CDR2 FNYEAQ. Trimming took 1 base from V and 7 from J, leaving 11 bases between them. This CDR3 is CASSLVRNTNEQFF. CDR3 in DNA: TGTGCCAGCAGCTTAGTCAGGAACACGAATGAGCAGTTCTTC.

The sample holds many counts of this clonotype. The chain employs TRBV29-1 and TRBJ2-1; TRBD1 or TRBD2 may be the D gene (5 bases each). This CDR3 has 14 residues. The V and J ends lost 2 bases and 8 bases respectively, with 16 bases between them. Germline V gives CDR1 SQVTM, CDR2 ANQGSEA. CDR3 in DNA: TGCAGCGTTGAACGGGACGCCAAGGCCGATGAGCAGTTCTTC. This sequence encodes CSVERDAKADEQFF.

The table lists this clonotype with a few counts. CDR3 protein: CASSFSETGAYNEQFF. The CDR3 nucleotides are TGTGCCAGCAGTTTCTCCGAGACAGGGGCCTACAATGAGCAGTTCTTC. V gene TRBV6-5 combines with J gene TRBJ2-1; 8 nucleotides align to TRBD1. The V and J ends lost 4 bases and 2 bases, in that order; junction bases with no gene match: 7. Germline V CDR1 and CDR2: MNHEY, SVGAGI. CDR3 length equals 16 residues.

This clonotype has just a few counts. This chain joins TRBV6-2 or TRBV6-3 and TRBJ2-7; D may be TRBD1 or TRBD2 (5 bases each). Trimming cost V 5 bases and J 1 base, with 6 bases left between them. CDR3 length: 12 residues. Germline assignment: CDR1 MNHEY and CDR2 SVGEGT. The CDR3 DNA sequence: TGTGCCAGCAGTGGGGGATCCTACGAGCAGTACTTC. Translation: CASSGGSYEQYF.

This clonotype occurred a few times. The chain joins TRBV6-1 to TRBJ2-5; 10 positions agree with TRBD2. The V segment lost 3 bases and the J segment 5 bases; nucleotides outside the gene matches: 9. Germline lookup yields CDR1 MNHNS and CDR2 SASEGT. The CDR3 totals 16 residues. The CDR3 DNA reads as TGTGCCAGCAGTGAGTCGAGCGGGGGGGCCTTGGAGACCCAGTACTTC. Protein: CASSESSGGALETQYF.

At least ten counts were recorded for this clonotype. The chain is built from TRBV6-5 and TRBJ1-5; 7 positions match TRBD1. Unmatched junction bases numbered 7, after V lost 6 bases and J lost 2 bases. This CDR3 region has 15 residues. Germline loops: CDR1 MNHEY, CDR2 SVGAGI. The CDR3 region is CASSPDRARNQPQHF. The CDR3 DNA reads TGTGCCAGCAGCCCCGACAGGGCCCGCAATCAGCCCCAGCATTTT.

Points on this clonotype: A single base separates this from a much larger clone, so it may be a read error. The chain combines TRBV28 with TRBJ2-7, with no clear D. The V end was cut by 5 bases, the J end by 6 bases, with 14 bases between. In germline, CDR1 is MDHEN, CDR2 SYDVKM. The CDR3 has 13 residues. The DNA of the CDR3 is TGTGCCAGCAGTGGTGCAGTGAGGCGCGAGCAGTACTTC. Encoded protein: CASSGAVRREQYF. The full variable domain, in which reference TRBV28 and TRBJ2-7 provide the parts outside the CDR3, is DVKVTQSSRYLVKRTGEKVFLECVQDMDHENMFWYRQDPGLGLRLIYFSYDVKMKEKGDIPEGYSVSREKKERFSLILESASTNQTSMYLCASSGAVRREQYFGPGTRLTVT.

Judged by abundance, this clonotype is medium-sized. The chain uses TRBV7-9 and TRBJ2-7, with 10 bases fitting TRBD1. Trimming cost V 4 bases and J 5 bases; bases outside gene matches: 8. Germline CDR1 SEHNR, CDR2 FQNEAQ (reference sequence). The CDR3 runs to 15 residues. This CDR3 reads CASSYYRDRGDEQYF. In DNA, the CDR3 is TGTGCCAGCAGCTACTACAGGGACAGGGGTGACGAGCAGTACTTC.

The chain couples TRBV7-9 to TRBJ2-1; the D gene could be TRBD1 or TRBD2 (5 bases each). CDR3 size: 15 residues. Germline V CDR1 and CDR2: SEHNR, FQNEAQ (reference sequence). Trimming took off 4 bases at V and 4 bases at J, with 14 bases between the two ends. CDR3 DNA: TGTGCCAGCAGCTCCCGGGACGGAGTATACAATGAGCAGTTCTTC. Amino acids: CASSSRDGVYNEQFF.

This clonotype was observed a handful of times. This chain links TRBV2 with TRBJ2-3, with 11 bases that match TRBD2. V lost 6 bases, J lost 3 bases, and 8 bases stayed unmatched. CDR1 SNHLY and CDR2 FYNNEI come from the germline V gene. There are 16 residues in the CDR3. Here the CDR3 reads CASRVTSGAGTDTQYF. The CDR3 region has the DNA TGTGCCAGCAGGGTGACTAGCGGGGCGGGGACAGATACGCAGTATTTT.

J is TRBJ1-2 and V is TRBV7-9, with D perhaps matching TRBD1 (5 bases). CDR1 is SEHNR and CDR2 is FQNEAQ in the germline V gene (reference sequence). This CDR3 has 15 amino acids. V dropped 1 base and J dropped 1 base, with 10 bases sitting between them. The CDR3 loop is CASSLDADSNYGYTF. The CDR3 nucleotides read TGTGCCAGCAGCTTAGATGCAGACAGTAACTATGGCTACACCTTC.

This clonotype was picked up many times. The CDR3 DNA is TGCGCCAGCAGCCTAGGGACAGGGCCAGATACGCAGTATTTT. Translated: CASSLGTGPDTQYF. The chain employs TRBV4-3 and TRBJ2-3; TRBD1 matches at 9 bases. There are 14 residues in the CDR3. The J segment lost 4 bases and the V segment lost 4 bases, leaving 3 bases of the junction unmatched. The germline V gene has CDR1 LGHNA and CDR2 YSLEER.

In this sample, this clonotype turned up a few times. The chain links TRBV5-6 to TRBJ1-3, with TRBD1 matching 8 bases. V dropped 4 bases and J dropped 0; count of bases not matched to a gene: 3. The germline CDR1 and CDR2 sequences are SGHDT and YYEEEE. The length of the CDR3 is 15 residues. The CDR3 spells CASSGTGLSGNTIYF. Written as DNA, the CDR3 is TGTGCCAGCAGCGGGACAGGCCTCTCTGGAAACACCATATATTTT. The full variable domain, its missing parts supplied by reference TRBV5-6 and TRBJ1-3, is DAGVTQSPTHLIKTRGQQVTLRCSPKSGHDTVSWYQQALGQGPQFIFQYYEEEERQRGNFPDRFSGHQFPNYSSELNVNALLLGDSALYLCASSGTGLSGNTIYFGEGSWLTVV.

This clonotype was seen only a few times. The chain combines TRBV19 with TRBJ2-5; D remains unclear. Trimming pared 4 bases from V and 7 bases from J, leaving 13 bases between. The CDR3 is 13 amino acids. Germline V lookup: CDR1 LNHDA, CDR2 SQIVND (reference sequence). The CDR3 region has the DNA TGTGCCAGTAGTAGGGTCCTCCGAGGGACCCAGTACTTC. Its protein product is CASSRVLRGTQYF.

This clonotype has a count of ten or more. The rearrangement joins TRBV12-3 or TRBV12-4 to TRBJ2-1; D might be TRBD2 (5 bases). This CDR3 has 14 amino acids. V gave up 8 bases and J gave up 7 bases, with 18 bases separating them. Here the CDR3 reads CASWKDGNPNEQFF. Written as DNA, the CDR3 is TGTGCCAGCTGGAAAGACGGGAACCCAAATGAGCAGTTCTTC.